The rows below give T cell receptor beta chains drawn from one sample of a study of radiation and T cells in renal cell carcinoma. Measured with immunoSEQ multiplex PCR; TCRdb has only the in-frame clones, and not every one. The sample yields tens of thousands of clones, around 86% seen once. Sequences were derived from blood, sampled from a patient whose treatment included radiotherapy and nephrectomy. The receptors derive from a woman aged 45-59 years with renal cell carcinoma. CDR3s include the opening cysteine and the closing phenylalanine or tryptophan. The D gene is left open where the match is weak. A clone size is listed for some rows: how often the clone was seen (once, few, many), or a class if it is expanded.

-	-	16	TRBV5-4	TRBJ2-5	TGTGCCAGCAGCACCTCTACCGGCAAGCCGCAAGAGACCCAGTACTTC	CASSTSTGKPQETQYF
-	TRBD1	15	TRBV7-2	TRBJ1-2	TGTGCCAGCAGCTTAGATTTTTCAGGGGGGAATGGCTACACCTTC	CASSLDFSGGNGYTF
-	TRBD1	16	TRBV18	TRBJ1-5	TGTGCCAGCTCACCTCAGGGGGCTGCGAGCAATCAGCCCCAGCATTTT	CASSPQGAASNQPQHF
-	TRBD2	16	TRBV6-6	TRBJ2-7	TGTGCCAGCAGTATATCCCTAGCGGGGGGGCCTCTCGAGCAGTACTTC	CASSISLAGGPLEQYF
-	TRBD1	16	TRBV7-2	TRBJ1-2	TGTGCCAGCAGCTCCTCTCGGGACAGTCGAAACTATGGCTACACCTTC	CASSSSRDSRNYGYTF
-	TRBD1	15	TRBV2	TRBJ1-1	TGTGCCAGCAGTGAGAGACAGGGGTTGAACACTGAAGCTTTCTTT	CASSERQGLNTEAFF
once	-	15	TRBV19	TRBJ1-1	TGTGCCAGTAGCCCCCTCGCGGGGGATGTCGGTGAAGCTTTCTTT	CASSPLAGDVGEAFF
-	-	15	TRBV19	TRBJ1-2	TGTGCCAGTATTCCTCGCGGGGGGCTTAACTATGGCTACACCTTC	CASIPRGGLNYGYTF
few	TRBD1	14	TRBV29-1	TRBJ1-1	TGCAGCGGGTATAGACAGGGATCGTCCACTGAAGCTTTCTTT	CSGYRQGSSTEAFF
-	-	13	TRBV29-1	TRBJ2-1	TGCAGCGTTGAAGACACAGTAAACAATGAGCAGTTCTTC	CSVEDTVNNEQFF
-	-	16	TRBV28	TRBJ1-5	TGTGCCAGCAGCCATAGGGGGGGCTCATGGAATCAGCCCCAGCATTTT	CASSHRGGSWNQPQHF
-	-	13	TRBV19	TRBJ2-3	TGTGCCAGTACCAACAGCTTCACAGATACGCAGTATTTT	CASTNSFTDTQYF
-	TRBD2	15	TRBV27	TRBJ2-1	TGTGCCAGCAGCACCGGGACTAGCGGGTCATATGAGCAGTTCTTC	CASSTGTSGSYEQFF
-	-	14	TRBV11-2	TRBJ2-7	TGTGCCAGCAGCCGCAACCAAGCCGGCTACGAGCAGTACTTC	CASSRNQAGYEQYF
-	TRBD2	15	TRBV7-2	TRBJ2-7	TGTGCCAGCAGCTCAGTAGCGGGAGGAGGGTACGAGCAGTACTTC	CASSSVAGGGYEQYF
-	-	15	TRBV9	TRBJ1-6	TGTGCCAGCAGCTTGGTTGGGCAGTATAATTCACCCCTCCACTTT	CASSLVGQYNSPLHF
-	-	12	TRBV7-8	TRBJ2-3	TGTGCCAGCAGCTCGGGGGCAGATACGCAGTATTTT	CASSSGADTQYF
once	-	15	TRBV5-5	TRBJ1-3	TGTGCCAGCAGCTTGGTCCGCGGGGCTGGAAACACCATATATTTT	CASSLVRGAGNTIYF
-	TRBD1	14	TRBV9	TRBJ2-7	TGTGCCAGCAGCGAGGGGGCCCACCCGTACGAGCAGTACTTC	CASSEGAHPYEQYF
-	TRBD1	15	TRBV28	TRBJ1-6	TGTGCCAGCAGGACAGGGGAGACCTATAATTCACCCCTCCACTTT	CASRTGETYNSPLHF
-	-	12	TRBV28	TRBJ1-5	TGTGCCAGCAGTTTGATCCGGGGCTCCCAGCATTTT	CASSLIRGSQHF
-	-	15	TRBV7-9	TRBJ1-3	TGTGCCAGCAGCTTATACAGGGACAACCCAAACACCATATATTTT	CASSLYRDNPNTIYF
-	TRBD2	17	TRBV5-1	TRBJ2-3	TGCGCCAGCAGCGTGGGACTAGCGGGGGGAGGGACAGATACGCAGTATTTT	CASSVGLAGGGTDTQYF
-	TRBD1	14	TRBV18	TRBJ2-2	TGTGCCAGCTCACGGGACAGAGACACCGGGGAGCTGTTTTTT	CASSRDRDTGELFF
-	-	15	TRBV2	TRBJ2-7	TGTGCCAGCAGTGTTGAGACAGGATATCCCTACGAGCAGTACTTC	CASSVETGYPYEQYF
-	TRBD2	17	TRBV27	TRBJ2-5	TGTGCCAGCAGTCCCCGCCGACTAGCGGGAACGGTAGAGACCCAGTACTTC	CASSPRRLAGTVETQYF
-	-	13	TRBV28	TRBJ1-2	TGTGCCAGCAGTTTACCTAGGAGCTATGGCTACACCTTC	CASSLPRSYGYTF
-	-	17	TRBV28	TRBJ2-6	TGTGCCAGCACCGCGGACGCAGGGGTCTCTGGGGCCAACGTCCTGACTTTC	CASTADAGVSGANVLTF
once	-	16	TRBV5-4	TRBJ1-2	TGTGCCAGCAGCCAAGAAGTGGACCAGGGCCGGCACGGCTACACCTTC	CASSQEVDQGRHGYTF
-	TRBD1	15	TRBV9	TRBJ2-1	TGTGCCAGCAGCGTGACAGGGGATTTTCTCGGTGAGCAGTTCTTC	CASSVTGDFLGEQFF
-	-	13	TRBV10-1	TRBJ1-2	TGCGCCAGCAGTGAAAACAGGAGGTATGGCTACACCTTC	CASSENRRYGYTF
few	TRBD2	14	TRBV7-9	TRBJ2-5	TGTGCCAGCAGCTTAGTGGTAGCGGGGGAGACCCAGTACTTC	CASSLVVAGETQYF
-	-	13	TRBV7-2	TRBJ2-5	TGTGCCAGCAGTCCTACCTATCAAGAGACCCAGTACTTC	CASSPTYQETQYF
once	-	12	TRBV6-6	TRBJ1-1	TGTGCCAGCAGTCCCCAGGTTTACGAAGCTTTCTTT	CASSPQVYEAFF
-	-	13	TRBV28	TRBJ2-3	TGTGCCAGCAGTCCTCAAACCGGCGATACGCAGTATTTT	CASSPQTGDTQYF
-	-	14	TRBV6-1	TRBJ1-6	TGTGCCAGCAAGATAAGTCCCGCGAATTCACCCCTCCACTTT	CASKISPANSPLHF
-	-	15	TRBV9	TRBJ1-5	TGTGCCAGCAGCGTAGATCCAGTTATCAATCAGCCCCAGCATTTT	CASSVDPVINQPQHF